Listed below are T cell receptor beta chains from one sample, sequenced in a study of T cell changes during pregnancy in multiple sclerosis. Libraries were prepared by immunoSEQ multiplex PCR; TCRdb keeps only in-frame clonotypes and omits some of them. The repertoire holds fewer than 70,000 clones, roughly 90% seen once, with 1.4% in the top ten. The sample in question was peripheral blood, obtained in the second trimester of pregnancy. All receptors derive from a female donor with multiple sclerosis, enrolled in a pregnancy study. Both conserved end residues are part of each CDR3. The order of the fields is CDR3 length, V gene, D gene, clone size, J gene, CDR3 protein, CDR3 DNA. D genes are given only for firm matches. Size tells how often a clone was seen (once, few, many) or the class of an expanded clone, and some rows leave it out.

length: 15
V: TRBV6-1
D: -
size: -
J: TRBJ2-7
CDR3: CASGPRSSGTYEQYF
DNA: TGTGCCAGCGGCCCCAGGAGTAGCGGTACCTACGAGCAGTACTTC

length: 20
V: TRBV10-3
D: TRBD1
size: -
J: TRBJ2-1
CDR3: CAISEWGRGRGTSRDNEQFF
DNA: TGTGCCATCAGTGAGTGGGGCAGGGGGCGCGGTACTAGCCGTGACAATGAGCAGTTCTTC

length: 17
V: TRBV18
D: -
size: -
J: TRBJ2-3
CDR3: CASSPLAAGLSTDTQYF
DNA: TGTGCCAGCTCACCACTAGCGGCCGGCCTGAGCACAGATACGCAGTATTTT

length: 12
V: TRBV5-4
D: TRBD1
size: -
J: TRBJ2-7
CDR3: CASSRDSYEQYF
DNA: TGTGCCAGCAGCCGGGACAGCTACGAGCAGTACTTC

length: 15
V: TRBV4-1
D: -
size: -
J: TRBJ2-7
CDR3: CASSQVSIANYEQYF
DNA: TGCGCCAGCAGCCAAGTTTCAATAGCTAACTACGAGCAGTACTTC

length: 13
V: TRBV14
D: -
size: -
J: TRBJ2-4
CDR3: CASSQDSGRFVHF
DNA: TGTGCCAGCAGCCAAGATAGTGGCAGGTTTGTGCACTTC

length: 16
V: TRBV6-6
D: -
size: -
J: TRBJ1-1
CDR3: CASSYLRGQVNTEAFF
DNA: TGTGCCAGCAGTTACTTGCGGGGGCAAGTGAACACTGAAGCTTTCTTT

length: 13
V: TRBV6-5
D: TRBD1
size: once
J: TRBJ2-3
CDR3: CASRGQGQDTQYF
DNA: TGTGCCAGCAGGGGACAGGGGCAAGATACGCAGTATTTT

length: 14
V: TRBV7-9
D: -
size: -
J: TRBJ2-1
CDR3: CASSARTGGNEQFF
DNA: TGTGCCAGCAGCGCCAGGACAGGAGGGAATGAGCAGTTCTTC

length: 15
V: TRBV5-1
D: -
size: -
J: TRBJ2-7
CDR3: CASSLAGPRSYEQYF
DNA: TGCGCCAGCAGCTTAGCAGGGCCAAGGTCCTACGAGCAGTACTTC

length: 16
V: TRBV5-1
D: TRBD2
size: once
J: TRBJ2-1
CDR3: CASSLNVLAGNNEQFF
DNA: TGCGCCAGCAGCTTAAACGTCCTAGCGGGAAACAATGAGCAGTTCTTC

length: 14
V: TRBV7-2
D: -
size: -
J: TRBJ2-7
CDR3: CASSSLGGIYEQYF
DNA: TGTGCCAGCAGCTCGTTGGGCGGGATCTACGAGCAGTACTTC

length: 15
V: TRBV28
D: -
size: -
J: TRBJ1-1
CDR3: CASSLGRSMNTEAFF
DNA: TGTGCCAGCAGTTTGGGCAGATCCATGAACACTGAAGCTTTCTTT

length: 15
V: TRBV5-4
D: -
size: -
J: TRBJ1-2
CDR3: CASSLAGREGYGYTF
DNA: TGTGCCAGCAGCTTGGCGGGCAGGGAGGGCTATGGCTACACCTTC

length: 17
V: TRBV28
D: TRBD2
size: -
J: TRBJ2-7
CDR3: CASSLWGPGGLSYEQYF
DNA: TGTGCCAGCAGTTTATGGGGGCCGGGGGGACTCTCCTACGAGCAGTACTTC